The 28 T cell receptor beta chains reported below all come from one sample, sequenced in a study of T cell repertoires in cytomegalovirus infection. Their antigen targets remain unknown. TCRdb re-called the reads through MiXCR, storing one row per CDR3 protein. The profile shows a few hundred thousand distinct CDR3 sequences, 25% to 35% of them singletons. The source material was cultured PBMCs, sampled from culture after CMV antigen stimulation. The receptors shown here come from a human donor in good health (CMV status not recorded). Some clones in this sample may be carry-over from other donors' samples.

In this sample, this clonotype turned up a few times. The V and J genes are TRBV7-2 and TRBJ1-5; 10 bases map to TRBD1. Germline CDR1 reads SGHTA; CDR2 reads FQGNSA. There are 15 residues in the CDR3. V lost 5 bases, J lost 0 bases, and 1 base stayed unmatched. The CDR3: CASSRDRGSNQPQHF. The CDR3 DNA sequence: TGTGCCAGCAGCCGGGACAGGGGTAGCAATCAGCCCCAGCATTTT.

This clonotype was observed a single time. J is TRBJ2-5 and V is TRBV7-6; 7 bases are a match to TRBD1. Germline CDR1 reads SGHVS; CDR2 reads FNYEAQ. The V segment lost 5 bases and the J segment 5 bases; nucleotides outside the gene matches: 5. There are 13 residues in the CDR3. The CDR3 here is CASSRTGWETQYF. The CDR3, as DNA: TGTGCCAGCAGCCGGACAGGCTGGGAGACCCAGTACTTC.

This clonotype was recorded at least ten times. V usage is TRBV7-2 and J usage is TRBJ1-4, with unresolved D. This CDR3 comprises 12 residues. Germline loops: CDR1 SGHTA, CDR2 FQGNSA. The V end lost 5 bases, the J end lost 11 bases, and 12 bases lay between the germline ends. The CDR3 DNA reads TGTGCCAGCAGCCGTTATGATAGGAAACTGTTTTTT. Translating it yields CASSRYDRKLFF.

This clonotype was found a few times. The chain joins TRBV7-6 to TRBJ2-6, with 7 bases aligning to TRBD1. This CDR3 is 15 amino acids long. Trimming took 5 bases from V and 2 from J; bases not matched to a gene: 3. Germline CDR1 reads SGHVS; CDR2 reads FNYEAQ. The CDR3 DNA reads as TGTGCCAGCAGCGGGCAGGGGGCTGGGGCCAACGTCCTGACTTTC. Translating it yields CASSGQGAGANVLTF. The entire variable domain, with the rest obtained from reference TRBV7-6 and TRBJ2-6, is as follows: GAGVSQSPRYKVTKRGQDVALRCDPISGHVSLYWYRQALGQGPEFLTYFNYEAQQDKSGLPNDRFSAERPEGSISTLTIQRTEQRDSAMYRCASSGQGAGANVLTFGAGSRLTVL.

This clonotype was counted between two and nine times. V is TRBV6-8 and J is TRBJ2-1; 12 bases align to TRBD2. This CDR3 spans 20 amino acids. The germline gives CDR1 MNHGY, CDR2 SAAAGT. The V segment lost 2 bases and the J segment 0 bases; nucleotides outside the gene matches: 11. The DNA of the CDR3 is TGTGCCAGCAGTTACGCGGCTAGCGGGAGGGTACTCAGCTCCTACAATGAGCAGTTCTTC. Amino acid sequence: CASSYAASGRVLSSYNEQFF.

This clonotype was counted between two and nine times. The chain has TRBV19 and TRBJ1-5; no clear D. The CDR3 totals 14 residues. Trimming removed 4 bases at V and 1 base at J, with 8 bases between. The germline gives CDR1 LNHDA, CDR2 SQIVND (reference sequence). The CDR3 DNA follows: TGTGCCAGTAGTAGGTCGAACAGCAATCAGCCCCAGCATTTT. Translating it yields CASSRSNSNQPQHF.

For this clonotype: One junction end does not reproduce the germline sequence, and a read error may be involved. The CDR3 DNA reads as TGTGCCTGTAGATCCCGGACCGGGGAGCTGTTTTTT. It is translated as CACRSRTGELFF. The chain combines TRBV19 with TRBJ2-2; D gene uncertain. This CDR3 has 12 residues. Germline V gene sequence: CDR1 LNHDA, CDR2 SQIVND (reference sequence).

The chain couples TRBV6-2 or TRBV6-3 to TRBJ2-3; D unclear. The V gene lost 2 bases and the J gene lost 2 bases, with 8 bases spanning the gap. CDR1 is MNHEY and CDR2 is SVGEGT in the germline V gene. This CDR3 comprises 14 residues. The CDR3 DNA reads TGTGCCAGCAGTTACGTCCATCTCACAGATACGCAGTATTTT. It is translated as CASSYVHLTDTQYF.

This chain's CDR3 is CASSLAGQGVGTEAFF. The CDR3 bases are TGTGCCAGCAGCTTGGCCGGGCAGGGGGTGGGGACTGAAGCTTTCTTT. The V call is TRBV5-4, the J call TRBJ1-1; 7 bases fit TRBD1. V gave up 0 bases and J gave up 5 bases; unmatched junction bases: 10. The CDR3 sequence is 16 residues long. CDR1 SGHNT and CDR2 YYREEE come from the germline V gene (reference sequence).

This rearrangement joins TRBV12-3 or TRBV12-4 to TRBJ1-4; no reliable D call. The V and J ends lost 2 bases and 5 bases respectively, with 6 bases between them. This CDR3 spans 13 amino acids. The CDR3: CASSLHINEKLFF. DNA for the CDR3: TGTGCCAGCAGTTTACACATAAATGAAAAACTGTTTTTT.

This clonotype was found a few times. V usage is TRBV6-1 and J usage is TRBJ1-3; D unclear. Trimming left V 6 bases short and J 0 bases short, with 12 bases between. CDR3 length: 15 amino acids. Germline CDR1 reads MNHNS; CDR2 reads SASEGT. CDR3 sequence: CASSVGPASGNTIYF. Written as DNA, the CDR3 is TGTGCCAGCAGCGTGGGCCCCGCCTCTGGAAACACCATATATTTT.

The genes are TRBV12-3 or TRBV12-4 and TRBJ1-2, with 10 bases aligning to TRBD1. The CDR3 totals 14 residues. Trimming cost V 7 bases and J 4 bases; bases outside gene matches: 6. Here the CDR3 reads CASITWTGGYGYTF. CDR3 in DNA: TGTGCCAGCATCACCTGGACAGGGGGCTATGGCTACACCTTC.

With respect to this clonotype: One end of the junction varies from germline; a read error may be responsible. V usage is TRBV30 and J usage is TRBJ2-7; D perhaps matches TRBD2 (5 bases). CDR1 and CDR2 from the germline V gene are GTSNPN and SVGIG (reference sequence). The CDR3 runs to 11 residues. DNA of the CDR3: TGTGCCTGGAACGTTCGGGGAGTGATGGACTTC. Translating it yields CAWNVRGVMDF.

The table lists this clonotype with many counts. The chain is built from TRBV7-6 and TRBJ2-7, with 9 bases matching TRBD2. Germline assignment: CDR1 SGHVS and CDR2 FNYEAQ. The CDR3 extends over 19 amino acids. J was trimmed by 0 bases and V by 0 bases; bases with no gene match: 12. CDR3 in amino acids: CASSLALASGTPPSYEQYF. CDR3 DNA: TGTGCCAGCAGCTTAGCGCTTGCTAGCGGGACACCTCCCTCCTACGAGCAGTACTTC.

This chain joins TRBV19 and TRBJ2-7; 7 bases are shared with TRBD2. CDR3 length equals 13 residues. From germline, CDR1 is LNHDA and CDR2 SQIVND (reference sequence). V shed 2 bases, J shed 9 bases, and the junction held 7 bases outside the gene matches. CDR3 nucleotides: TGTGCCAGTAGTATAAGGGCGGGAGAGCTGCAGTACGTC. Its protein product is CASSIRAGELQYV.

This clonotype was found a few times. The chain links TRBV12-3 or TRBV12-4 to TRBJ1-5, with a possible D match to TRBD1 (5 bases). The CDR3 runs 13 residues. Deletions cut 7 bases from V and 6 bases from J, with 13 bases between. CDR3 sequence (DNA): TGTGCCAGCACCACCACAGGAGTTCAGCCCCAGCATTTT. Residues: CASTTTGVQPQHF.

The sample holds a few counts of this clonotype. This rearrangement joins TRBV6-8 to TRBJ2-1; 11 bases line up with TRBD1. The germline V gene has CDR1 MNHGY and CDR2 SAAAGT. CDR3 length: 16 amino acids. After removal of 8 bases from V and 1 base from J, the junction contained 7 bases not matched to a gene. As DNA, the CDR3 is TGTGCCAGCTTTCCCCGGGACAGGGGGTCCTACAATGAGCAGTTCTTC. Encoded protein: CASFPRDRGSYNEQFF.

The table lists this clonotype with a few counts. CDR3: CASSLTGTEDYGYTF. CDR3 DNA sequence: TGTGCCAGCAGCCTAACCGGGACAGAAGACTATGGCTACACCTTC. The genes are TRBV6-1 and TRBJ1-2, with 7 nucleotides matching TRBD1. Looked up from germline, CDR1 is MNHNS and CDR2 is SASEGT. The trim removed 6 bases at V and 3 bases at J, leaving 10 bases unmatched. This CDR3 contains 15 residues.

This clonotype was seen just once. The V call is TRBV7-2, the J call TRBJ2-3; TRBD2 might be the D (6 bases). The CDR3 is made up of 16 amino acids. Germline V gene lookup returns CDR1 SGHTA and CDR2 FQGNSA. With 1 base removed from V and 2 bases from J, the gap between germline ends came to 13 bases. The CDR3 DNA reads TGTGCCAGCAGCTTAGTCGGGAGATCCTCCACAGATACGCAGTATTTT. Residues: CASSLVGRSSTDTQYF.

The sample holds a few counts of this clonotype. The rearrangement joins TRBV7-2 to TRBJ1-6; D ambiguous. Germline values: CDR1 SGHTA, CDR2 FQGNSA. The CDR3 extends over 17 amino acids. V was pared by 5 bases and J by 7 bases, with 21 bases between. The CDR3, as DNA: TGTGCCAGCAGCCCCACAGCCGGGTTTGGTGGCAATTCACCCCTCCACTTT. This sequence encodes CASSPTAGFGGNSPLHF.

This clonotype occurred a few times. The V gene is TRBV6-2 or TRBV6-3, the J gene TRBJ1-5, with D unclear. V lost 9 bases to trimming and J lost 8 bases, with 5 bases between them. This CDR3 spans 9 amino acids. CDR1 is MNHEY, CDR2 SVGEGT, per germline. This CDR3 is CARGKPQHF. The DNA of the CDR3 is TGTGCCAGGGGGAAGCCCCAGCATTTT.

About this clonotype: A junction end diverges from the germline sequence, so it may reflect a read error. The gene calls are TRBV19 and TRBJ1-1, with 8 bases aligning to TRBD1. Germline V CDR1 and CDR2: LNHDA, SQIVND (reference sequence). The CDR3 spans 11 residues. CDR3 DNA sequence: TGTGCCAGCGCATACAGGGGGGTCATTGAGTTC. Translation gives CASAYRGVIEF.

This clonotype has a handful of counts. The chain employs TRBV6-2 or TRBV6-3 and TRBJ2-1, with 9 bases lining up with TRBD2. Unmatched junction bases numbered 8, after V lost 4 bases and J lost 7 bases. The CDR3 runs to 15 residues. The germline gives CDR1 MNHEY, CDR2 SVGEGT. The CDR3 bases are TGTGCCAGCAGTTCGACCCTAGCGGGGAGAAATGAGCAGTTCTTC. Its translation is CASSSTLAGRNEQFF.

The rearrangement links TRBV7-2 to TRBJ2-5; D is ambiguous. The germline CDR1 and CDR2 sequences are SGHTA and FQGNSA. The CDR3 loop spans 13 amino acids. Between the trimmed V and J ends, which lost 5 bases and 4 bases, there was a span of 11 bases. The CDR3 region is CASSPYSLETQYF. DNA for the CDR3: TGTGCCAGCAGCCCTTACTCCTTAGAGACCCAGTACTTC.

This sequence joins TRBV7-3 and TRBJ2-5; D possibly matches TRBD1 or TRBD2 (6 bases each). Germline values: CDR1 SGHTA, CDR2 FQGTGA. The CDR3 runs 12 residues. The CDR3: CGGDGQQETQYF. The CDR3 DNA is TGTGGGGGGGATGGACAGCAAGAGACCCAGTACTTC.

The V gene is TRBV7-8, the J gene TRBJ2-3, with 7 bases lining up with TRBD2. This CDR3 is built from 13 residues. The trim removed 5 bases at V and 4 bases at J, leaving 3 bases unmatched. Germline lookup yields CDR1 SGHVS and CDR2 FQNEAQ. The CDR3 loop is CASSAGVADTQYF. CDR3 nucleotides: TGTGCCAGCAGCGCGGGAGTCGCAGATACGCAGTATTTT.

The chain employs TRBV20-1 and TRBJ2-5; possible D gene TRBD2, 5 bases. The V gene's germline CDR1 is DFQATT and CDR2 SNEGSKA (reference sequence). The CDR3 is made up of 13 amino acids. Trimming took 6 bases from V and 2 from J, leaving 13 bases between them. The CDR3 DNA reads as TGCAGTGCCCCGTCTCGGGGACAAGAGACCCAGTACTTC. Its protein is CSAPSRGQETQYF.

The V gene is TRBV11-2, the J gene TRBJ2-1; perhaps TRBD1 as D (6 bases). CDR3 length: 13 residues. The V gene lost 6 bases and the J gene lost 8 bases, with 14 bases spanning the gap. Germline V CDR1 and CDR2: SGHAT, FQNNGV. The CDR3: CASRRQVPHEQFF. CDR3 nucleotide sequence: TGTGCCAGCAGACGACAGGTACCCCATGAGCAGTTCTTC.